This is a list of T cell receptor beta chains from one sample in a study of PD-1 blockade in classical Hodgkin lymphoma. Only in-frame clones appear in the TCRdb table, and some are missing; sequencing was by immunoSEQ multiplex PCR. This sample has around 10,000 clones; around 90% occur once, and the top ten carry roughly an eighth. This material consisted of peripheral blood mononuclear cells (PBMCs), taken at baseline. These receptors originate from a human donor with classical Hodgkin lymphoma. The CDR3 runs from the conserved cysteine through the conserved F or W. The order of the fields is V gene, J gene, D gene, clone size, CDR3 protein, CDR3 DNA. The D gene is left open where the match is weak. For some rows the clone size is stated as once, few or many, or as a class when expanded; others skip it.

v_gene: TRBV11-3
j_gene: TRBJ2-7
d_gene: NA
abundance: NA
CDR3aa: CASSLSRTYPYEQYF
CDR3nt: TGTGCCAGCAGCTTATCCCGGACGTACCCCTACGAGCAGTACTTC

v_gene: TRBV18
j_gene: TRBJ1-3
d_gene: TRBD1
abundance: NA
CDR3aa: CASSSTGEAGNTIYF
CDR3nt: TGTGCCAGCTCGTCTACAGGGGAGGCTGGAAACACCATATATTTT

v_gene: TRBV28
j_gene: TRBJ2-4
d_gene: NA
abundance: NA
CDR3aa: CASKDGPQNIQYF
CDR3nt: TGTGCCAGCAAGGACGGCCCCCAAAACATTCAGTACTTC

v_gene: TRBV6-1
j_gene: TRBJ2-7
d_gene: NA
abundance: NA
CDR3aa: CATDGHYTSYEQYF
CDR3nt: TGTGCCACCGACGGACACTACACCTCCTACGAGCAGTACTTC

v_gene: TRBV6-5
j_gene: TRBJ1-1
d_gene: NA
abundance: NA
CDR3aa: CASTSRGLSTEAFF
CDR3nt: TGTGCCAGCACCTCCAGGGGCCTGAGCACTGAAGCTTTCTTT

v_gene: TRBV7-8
j_gene: TRBJ2-7
d_gene: NA
abundance: NA
CDR3aa: CASSLARSLGGLWEQYF
CDR3nt: TGTGCCAGCAGCTTAGCGCGATCCCTCGGGGGCCTCTGGGAGCAGTACTTC

v_gene: TRBV15
j_gene: TRBJ2-5
d_gene: NA
abundance: hyperexpanded
CDR3aa: CATSSIAGETQYF
CDR3nt: TGTGCCACCAGCTCTATAGCAGGAGAGACCCAGTACTTC

v_gene: TRBV30
j_gene: TRBJ1-1
d_gene: NA
abundance: NA
CDR3aa: CAWSHRNTEAFF
CDR3nt: TGTGCCTGGTCGCACCGGAACACTGAAGCTTTCTTT

v_gene: TRBV7-3
j_gene: TRBJ2-4
d_gene: TRBD2
abundance: NA
CDR3aa: CASSFGGVAGENIQYF
CDR3nt: TGTGCCAGCAGCTTCGGTGGGGTAGCGGGAGAAAACATTCAGTACTTC

v_gene: TRBV4-2
j_gene: TRBJ2-1
d_gene: NA
abundance: NA
CDR3aa: CASSQDRHREQFF
CDR3nt: TGTGCCAGCAGCCAAGACCGACACCGCGAGCAGTTCTTC

v_gene: TRBV18
j_gene: TRBJ1-2
d_gene: TRBD1
abundance: NA
CDR3aa: CASSPYVPGQGPSPHYGYTF
CDR3nt: TGTGCCAGCTCGCCTTACGTCCCGGGACAGGGACCAAGCCCCCACTATGGCTACACCTTC

v_gene: TRBV29-1
j_gene: TRBJ2-7
d_gene: NA
abundance: NA
CDR3aa: CSVTRGTPRDEQYF
CDR3nt: TGCAGCGTCACCAGGGGAACTCCTCGGGACGAGCAGTACTTC

v_gene: TRBV5-1
j_gene: TRBJ2-7
d_gene: NA
abundance: NA
CDR3aa: CASSLAAVGAYEQYF
CDR3nt: TGCGCCAGCAGCTTGGCGGCTGTGGGGGCCTACGAGCAGTACTTC

v_gene: TRBV30
j_gene: TRBJ1-6
d_gene: NA
abundance: NA
CDR3aa: CAWSGTQVYNSPLHF
CDR3nt: TGTGCCTGGAGTGGAACTCAGGTTTATAATTCACCCCTCCACTTT

v_gene: TRBV21-1
j_gene: TRBJ2-3
d_gene: NA
abundance: NA
CDR3aa: CASTSVGRGSDTQYF
CDR3nt: NA

v_gene: TRBV10-3
j_gene: TRBJ2-1
d_gene: TRBD2
abundance: NA
CDR3aa: CAISESGLAGGSYNEQFF
CDR3nt: TGTGCCATCAGTGAGTCGGGACTAGCGGGAGGCTCCTACAATGAGCAGTTCTTC

v_gene: TRBV28
j_gene: TRBJ2-5
d_gene: NA
abundance: NA
CDR3aa: CASSYVKGRFQETQYF
CDR3nt: TGTGCCAGCAGTTATGTAAAGGGACGTTTCCAAGAGACCCAGTACTTC

v_gene: TRBV5-1
j_gene: TRBJ2-7
d_gene: TRBD2
abundance: NA
CDR3aa: CASSITSGSWYEQYF
CDR3nt: TGCGCCAGCAGCATTACTAGCGGGAGTTGGTACGAGCAGTACTTC

v_gene: TRBV6-4
j_gene: TRBJ2-3
d_gene: TRBD2
abundance: once
CDR3aa: CASSGTSGSTDTRYF
CDR3nt: TGTGCCAGCAGTGGGACTAGCGGGAGCACAGATACGCGGTATTTT

v_gene: TRBV5-5
j_gene: TRBJ1-5
d_gene: NA
abundance: NA
CDR3aa: CASSQIGNQPQHF
CDR3nt: TGTGCCAGCAGCCAAATTGGCAATCAGCCCCAGCATTTT

v_gene: TRBV7-9
j_gene: TRBJ2-1
d_gene: NA
abundance: NA
CDR3aa: CASSLYISSYNEQFF
CDR3nt: TGTGCCAGCAGCTTATATATAAGCTCCTACAATGAGCAGTTCTTC

v_gene: TRBV10-3
j_gene: TRBJ2-7
d_gene: NA
abundance: NA
CDR3aa: CAISYDISRREQYF
CDR3nt: TGTGCCATCAGCTACGACATCTCCCGTAGAGAGCAGTACTTC

v_gene: TRBV7-3
j_gene: TRBJ2-2
d_gene: NA
abundance: NA
CDR3aa: CASSFGGASTSGELFF
CDR3nt: TGTGCCAGCAGCTTTGGGGGGGCGTCCACCTCCGGGGAGCTGTTTTTT

v_gene: TRBV11-2
j_gene: TRBJ1-1
d_gene: NA
abundance: NA
CDR3aa: CASSFSLADSRAFF
CDR3nt: TGTGCCAGCAGCTTCTCCCTAGCCGACAGTCGAGCTTTCTTT

v_gene: TRBV30
j_gene: TRBJ2-5
d_gene: NA
abundance: NA
CDR3aa: CAWSVLVRETQYF
CDR3nt: TGTGCCTGGAGTGTACTAGTGAGAGAGACCCAGTACTTC

v_gene: TRBV6-5
j_gene: TRBJ1-1
d_gene: NA
abundance: NA
CDR3aa: CASSYSRSNEAFF
CDR3nt: TGTGCCAGCAGTTACTCGAGAAGTAATGAAGCTTTCTTT

v_gene: TRBV29-1
j_gene: TRBJ2-1
d_gene: NA
abundance: NA
CDR3aa: CSVEGGRRSYNEQFF
CDR3nt: TGCAGCGTTGAAGGAGGGAGGCGCTCCTACAATGAGCAGTTCTTC

v_gene: TRBV29-1
j_gene: TRBJ1-2
d_gene: TRBD1
abundance: few
CDR3aa: CSVKGADYGYTF
CDR3nt: TGCAGCGTGAAGGGGGCGGACTATGGCTACACCTTC

v_gene: TRBV2
j_gene: TRBJ2-4
d_gene: NA
abundance: NA
CDR3aa: CASRWTALAKNIQYF
CDR3nt: TGTGCCAGCAGATGGACAGCCCTAGCCAAAAACATTCAGTACTTC

v_gene: TRBV7-9
j_gene: TRBJ2-5
d_gene: TRBD1
abundance: NA
CDR3aa: CASSPGTGIETQYF
CDR3nt: TGTGCCAGCAGCCCCGGGACAGGGATAGAGACCCAGTACTTC

v_gene: TRBV7-6
j_gene: TRBJ2-1
d_gene: TRBD2
abundance: NA
CDR3aa: CASSPLAGAGIGNEQFF
CDR3nt: TGTGCCAGCAGCCCTTTAGCGGGAGCTGGGATCGGTAATGAGCAGTTCTTC

v_gene: TRBV18
j_gene: TRBJ2-1
d_gene: TRBD2
abundance: NA
CDR3aa: CASSMGSGRSRAYNEQFF
CDR3nt: TGTGCCAGCTCAATGGGTAGCGGGAGGAGTAGAGCCTACAATGAGCAGTTCTTC

v_gene: TRBV11-3
j_gene: TRBJ2-7
d_gene: NA
abundance: NA
CDR3aa: CASSSVFDAYEQYF
CDR3nt: TGTGCCAGCAGCTCCGTTTTCGATGCCTACGAGCAGTACTTC

v_gene: TRBV25-1
j_gene: TRBJ2-3
d_gene: NA
abundance: NA
CDR3aa: CASSERLEGDTQYF
CDR3nt: TGTGCCAGCAGTGAACGGTTGGAGGGAGATACGCAGTATTTT

v_gene: TRBV7-9
j_gene: TRBJ2-3
d_gene: NA
abundance: NA
CDR3aa: CASSTDERAGTQYF
CDR3nt: TGTGCCAGCAGCACGGACGAAAGGGCAGGTACGCAGTATTTT

v_gene: TRBV4-2
j_gene: TRBJ2-7
d_gene: NA
abundance: NA
CDR3aa: CASSHLRGREPYEQYF
CDR3nt: TGTGCCAGCAGCCACCTCCGCGGACGGGAGCCCTACGAGCAGTACTTC

v_gene: TRBV19
j_gene: TRBJ2-3
d_gene: NA
abundance: NA
CDR3aa: CASSPNSDTQYF
CDR3nt: TGTGCCAGTAGTCCTAACTCGGATACGCAGTATTTT

v_gene: TRBV7-8
j_gene: TRBJ2-5
d_gene: TRBD1
abundance: NA
CDR3aa: CASSIEGYRGHGETQYF
CDR3nt: TGTGCCAGCAGCATAGAAGGGTACAGGGGGCATGGAGAGACCCAGTACTTC

v_gene: TRBV21-1
j_gene: TRBJ2-7
d_gene: NA
abundance: NA
CDR3aa: CASSKWAYEQYF
CDR3nt: TGTGCCAGCAGCAAATGGGCCTACGAGCAGTACTTC

v_gene: TRBV5-4
j_gene: TRBJ2-2
d_gene: NA
abundance: NA
CDR3aa: CASSLDQRLGYTGELFF
CDR3nt: TGTGCCAGCAGCTTGGACCAAAGATTAGGATACACCGGGGAGCTGTTTTTT

v_gene: TRBV21-1
j_gene: TRBJ1-6
d_gene: NA
abundance: NA
CDR3aa: CASPRDLNSPLHF
CDR3nt: TGTGCCAGCCCTCGGGACCTAAATTCACCCCTCCACTTT

v_gene: TRBV7-9
j_gene: TRBJ2-5
d_gene: TRBD2
abundance: NA
CDR3aa: CASSLGPTSGAVQETQYF
CDR3nt: TGTGCCAGCAGCTTAGGCCCAACTAGCGGAGCCGTACAAGAGACCCAGTACTTC